The entry below gives a single T cell receptor beta chain sequence along with its context. This clonotype qualifies as medium-sized (0.01 to 0.1%). Its antigen remains unidentified. One end of the junction is discordant with germline, which a read error may explain. Libraries were constructed by 5' RACE. These reads were obtained on a NextSeq 500. In the TCR library protocol, a unique molecular identifier was attached to each TCR cDNA molecule so that PCR and sequencing errors could be corrected. The study's processing was this. TCR identification, UMI-based error correction and CDR3 extraction were performed with Decombinator tools. TCRs above a frequency of 2 per 1,000, corresponding to the top 1% of the tumor frequency distribution, were defined as expanded. Rényi diversity was computed with the R vegan package after subsampling each repertoire 100 times to 5,000 TCRs. CDR3 similarity networks were built from amino acid triplet string-kernel similarity, with CDR3s being connected when pairwise similarity was above 0.82. TCRdb reprocessed the public reads (quality trimming at Q25 with fastp, clone calling with MiXCR) and kept in-frame beta chains. Duplicate CDR3 protein sequences are folded into a single record with the most common DNA and genes. The V and J calls were not made by the authors but by TCRdb's processing. The sample table contains over 90,000 distinct CDR3 sequences; only one count was recorded for roughly 8.7% of them. The ten largest account for 6.5% to 8.5% of the sample.

From the cysteine up to the phenylalanine, the CDR3 has a length of 14 residues. Just CDR3 DNA is preserved here, 42 bases in frame from base 1. CDR1 DFQATT and CDR2 SNEGSKA are derived from the germline V gene (reference sequence). The record originates from a study of spatial heterogeneity in lung cancer (dated by TCRdb to between 2018 and 2020). In the study overall: More beta-chain than alpha-chain transcripts were consistently detected, likely reflecting higher beta-chain transcript abundance. In the raw uncorrected reads, each unique combination of TCR and UMI appeared more than ten times on average. The study quantitatively compared TCR alpha and beta repertoires across multiple tumor regions, matched nontumor lung and blood in non-small cell lung cancer. The study linked features of the TCR repertoire to counts of nonsynonymous mutations, which were determined by whole-exome sequencing of tumor tissue. At surgery, hundreds of tumor regions, 63 to 70 matched nontumor lung samples and 56 PBMC samples were TCR-sequenced for both alpha and beta chains. What the work shows at the level of the full study, not this receptor alone: Confirming at a functional level the hypothesis that regional TCRs recognize regional mutations was considered to require additional single-cell paired TCR alpha and beta sequencing. Ubiquitous expanded tumor TCRs were detected in blood more often at tumor resection than at routine follow-up.

Taken with the paper, the label for time point translates to: sample taken at primary tumor resection. Whole RNA extracted from tumor and nontumor lung tissue, or from cryopreserved PBMC samples, was used for TCR sequencing without cell sorting. Donors were 70 or so patients with early-stage, untreated non-small cell lung cancer from the lung TRACERx cohort. Only patients for whom sufficient RNA was available from at least two tumor regions were selected for TCR sequencing. The material sequenced was PBMCs, taken at surgery. This receptor chain uses TRBV20-1 and TRBJ1-2; the D gene is perhaps TRBD1, on 6 matching bases. This TCR was recovered from a male donor with early-stage non-small cell lung cancer. The nucleotides are TGCAGTGCTAGAGGGTCAGGGACACAGTATGACTACACCTTC. Protein translation: CSARGSGTQYDYTF.